This T cell receptor beta chain stems from a study of T cells after yellow fever vaccination. Notes on the study in general: Most primary-vaccination clones reappeared after the booster (approximately 97% CD4, about 88% CD8).

Note on this clonotype: The antigen is not known.

TCRdb reprocessed the 5' RACE reads via MiXCR and lists one record per CDR3 protein. The sample records roughly 340,000 distinct CDR3 sequences, 8% to 10% being singletons. V was clipped by 0 bases and J by 5 bases, with 11 bases between them. Looked up from germline, CDR1 is MNHEY and CDR2 is SVGAGI. The CDR3 has 15 amino acids. This sequence joins TRBV6-5 and TRBJ1-5, with D maybe TRBD1 (5 bases). The sample consisted of PBMCs, taken on the day of the first yellow fever vaccination. The origin of this receptor is a man between 18 and 35 years old who received the YFV17D yellow fever vaccine. The CDR3 DNA reads as TGTGCCAGCAGTTACTCGGGACCCGTGGATCAGCCCCAGCATTTT. Residues: CASSYSGPVDQPQHF.